This paragraph covers one T cell receptor (beta chain) sequence. Germline loops: CDR1 MNHEY, CDR2 SVGAGI. The CDR3 sequence is 13 residues long. V gave up 0 bases and J gave up 9 bases, with 9 bases separating them. This sample was included in a study of blood T cell repertoires in COVID-19. Study as a whole: Samples representing acute and convalescent COVID-19 were sourced from the United States, Italy and Spain. PBMCs, B-cell-depleted T cells, or T cells provided the cDNA or gDNA that made up the material.

Original processing notes: It was from reference gene primer amplification that nucleated cell counts were estimated. The data were produced by immunoSEQ multiplex PCR, yet TCRdb's version contains in-frame clones alone and is incomplete. V, J and clone size were drawn from that table, and D and trimming were deduced from the DNA. The sample carries 300,000 to 350,000 clones, about 85% recorded once. The genes are TRBV6-5 and TRBJ2-1; D gene uncertain. Source material: peripheral blood. The clonotype originates from a man between 18 and 35 years old with active or convalescent COVID-19. The CDR3 DNA reads as TGTGCCAGCAGTTACTCCCTAGAACTTGAGCAGTTCTTC. Its protein product is CASSYSLELEQFF.